This paragraph covers one TCR beta chain sequence. There is no known antigen for this receptor. The sample holds no much larger clone one base away, and base qualities are not on file. The germline ends are 12 bases apart after V is trimmed by 0 bases and J by 0 bases. CDR1 and CDR2 are drawn from the germline V gene: SNHLY, FYNNEI. The CDR3 numbers 16 residues from cysteine through phenylalanine. The only DNA kept is the CDR3, 48 bases in frame from the first base. This sample was included in a study of blood T cell repertoires in COVID-19 (dated by TCRdb to between 2020 and 2021). Regarding the study in general: Samples covering the acute and convalescent phases of COVID-19 were provided by collaborators in the United States, Italy and Spain. The prospective study material was composed of cDNA or gDNA derived from T cells, B-cell-depleted T cells, or PBMCs. Subjects who had been exposed to COVID-19, were actively infected with it, or had recovered from it provided the deeply sampled blood TCRbeta repertoires that made up the dataset. The repertoires were released in a freely available public database intended as a resource for research on the immune response to SARS-CoV-2. Samples came from the ongoing ImmuneRACE study (first 160 participants) plus 1,254 subjects from 6 global collaborators. A de-identified subject ID, COVID-19 status, age in years and sex were almost always included in the sample metadata. HLA class I and class II types, where available, came from metadata supplied by the sample provider rather than from assay-based typing. What the work shows at the level of the full study, not this receptor alone: The amount of clinical and demographic metadata varied by source and participant and was provided uncurated.

Collaborating institutions collected whole blood in K2EDTA tubes following their own protocols. Collaborator samples were shipped for TCRbeta analysis as frozen whole blood, isolated PBMCs, or DNA extracted from either sample type. TCRbeta CDR3 regions were amplified from genomic DNA using the immunoSEQ Assay, a bias-controlled multiplex PCR. Turning to the authors' computational methods: Within the assay, amplification of reference gene primers was used to estimate how many nucleated cells each sample contained. To quantify the absolute abundance of each unique TCRbeta CDR3 rearrangement, sequence reads were collapsed and filtered. For each sample, productive Simpson clonality was calculated as the square root of Simpson's diversity index across productive rearrangements. Not all clones reach the TCRdb copy of this immuneACCESS table, which keeps in-frame sequences only. Checked studies attribute under half of the gap to unresolved V genes and leave the rest unexplained. Clonal size and the V and J genes are those of that table, whereas D and trimming came from the DNA. The sample includes roughly 100,000 clones, with roughly 82% observed a single time. Clones ranked in the top ten supply just under 4.5% of the sample.

The chain was built from TRBV2 and TRBJ2-7, with no confident D gene call. The sequence was collected from a human donor in a cohort sampled during active COVID-19. Sequences were obtained from peripheral blood. The nucleotide sequence reads TGTGCCAGCAGTGAAGCGCTAAGGCGGAGCTCCTACGAGCAGTACTTC. It encodes CASSEALRRSSYEQYF.